A single TCR beta chain is shown here with its context. TCRdb keeps only in-frame clones here, not all; method: immunoSEQ multiplex PCR. The repertoire has 200,000 to 300,000 clones, around nine tenths of them found once; the top ten carry over 4%. These data originate in a study of blood T cell repertoires in COVID-19. Study information: Whether acute or convalescent, the COVID-19 samples came from the United States, Italy and Spain.

Participant age was about 18 to 89 years, and participants resided in 24 US areas. Sequenced: PBMCs or T cells enriched from blood (not recorded which). This TCR was recovered from a woman under 40 who had recovered from COVID-19.

The CDR3 loop is CASSWSRSNTEAFF. The CDR3 nucleotides are TGTGCCAGCAGTTGGTCTCGGTCCAACACTGAAGCTTTCTTT. The chain couples TRBV6-5 to TRBJ1-1, with D unclear. The CDR3 is made up of 14 amino acids. With 4 bases removed from V and 2 bases from J, the gap between germline ends came to 11 bases. Germline values: CDR1 MNHEY, CDR2 SVGAGI.